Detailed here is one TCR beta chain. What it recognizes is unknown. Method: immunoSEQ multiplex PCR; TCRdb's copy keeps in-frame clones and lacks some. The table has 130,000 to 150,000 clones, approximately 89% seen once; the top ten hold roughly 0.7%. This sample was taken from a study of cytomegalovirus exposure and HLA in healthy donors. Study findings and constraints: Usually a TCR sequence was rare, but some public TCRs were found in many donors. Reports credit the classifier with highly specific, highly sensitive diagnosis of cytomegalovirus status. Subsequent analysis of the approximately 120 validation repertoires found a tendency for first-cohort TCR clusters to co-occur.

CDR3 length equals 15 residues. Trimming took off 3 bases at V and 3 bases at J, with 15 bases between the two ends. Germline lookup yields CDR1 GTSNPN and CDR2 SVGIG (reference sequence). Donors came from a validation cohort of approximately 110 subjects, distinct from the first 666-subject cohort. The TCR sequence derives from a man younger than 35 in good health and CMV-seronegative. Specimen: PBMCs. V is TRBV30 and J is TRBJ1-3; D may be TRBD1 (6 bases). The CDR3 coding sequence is TGTGCCTGGAGCCTAACCGGGACAAATGGAAACACCATATATTTT. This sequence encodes CAWSLTGTNGNTIYF.